Listed below are T cell receptor beta chains from one sample, sequenced in a study of CD8+CD57+ T cells in acquired aplastic anemia. In TCRdb, the reads were re-called with MiXCR into one record per CDR3 protein. The table shows 150,000 or so distinct CDR3 sequences, with about 48% occurring only once. The material sequenced was sorted CD4+, CD8+, or CD8+CD57+ T cells (not recorded which) from PBMCs. The receptors shown here come from a human donor with aplastic anemia. Both conserved end residues are part of each CDR3. A D gene is named only where the DNA matches it firmly. The size of a clone is reported for some rows only, either as once, few or many, or as a class for expanded clones.

abundance: few; j_gene: TRBJ2-5; len: 14; v_gene: TRBV15; d_gene: TRBD2; CDR3aa: CATGPGGYQETQYF; CDR3nt: TGTGCCACCGGCCCGGGGGGGTACCAAGAGACCCAGTACTTC
abundance: NA; j_gene: TRBJ1-2; len: 15; v_gene: TRBV11-2; d_gene: NA; CDR3aa: CASSLDGRTNYGHTF; CDR3nt: TGTGCCAGCAGCTTAGACGGACGGACGAACTATGGCCACACCTTC
abundance: NA; j_gene: TRBJ2-4; len: 15; v_gene: TRBV5-1; d_gene: NA; CDR3aa: CASSLGGLAKNIQYF; CDR3nt: TGCGCCAGCAGCTTGGGGGGGTTAGCCAAAAACATTCAGTACTTC
abundance: many; j_gene: TRBJ1-1; len: 15; v_gene: TRBV10-1; d_gene: NA; CDR3aa: CATKQGYGGDTEAFF; CDR3nt: TGCGCCACAAAACAGGGCTACGGAGGTGACACTGAAGCTTTCTTT
abundance: NA; j_gene: TRBJ2-7; len: 12; v_gene: TRBV29-1; d_gene: NA; CDR3aa: CSVGGASYEQYF; CDR3nt: TGCAGCGTTGGGGGGGCATCCTACGAGCAGTACTTC
abundance: NA; j_gene: TRBJ2-7; len: 12; v_gene: TRBV25-1; d_gene: NA; CDR3aa: CASTEGNHEQYF; CDR3nt: TGTGCCAGCACGGAAGGAAACCACGAGCAGTACTTC
abundance: NA; j_gene: TRBJ2-7; len: 13; v_gene: TRBV24-1; d_gene: NA; CDR3aa: CATSALGLHEQYF; CDR3nt: TGTGCCACCAGTGCCCTAGGATTACACGAGCAGTACTTC
abundance: NA; j_gene: TRBJ1-4; len: 14; v_gene: TRBV10-3; d_gene: TRBD1; CDR3aa: CANRTGRSNEKLFF; CDR3nt: TGTGCCAACAGGACAGGGAGGTCTAATGAAAAACTGTTTTTT
abundance: many; j_gene: TRBJ1-2; len: 16; v_gene: TRBV7-8; d_gene: TRBD1; CDR3aa: CASSLVPTDRGYGYTF; CDR3nt: TGTGCCAGCAGCTTAGTACCAACGGACAGGGGCTATGGCTACACCTTC
abundance: many; j_gene: TRBJ1-1; len: 12; v_gene: TRBV27; d_gene: TRBD1; CDR3aa: CASNPSGGDAFF; CDR3nt: TGTGCCAGCAATCCCTCAGGGGGCGACGCTTTCTTT
abundance: NA; j_gene: TRBJ2-7; len: 13; v_gene: TRBV20-1; d_gene: NA; CDR3aa: CSARPRTAAEQYF; CDR3nt: TGCAGTGCTAGACCCCGTACGGCAGCCGAGCAGTACTTC
abundance: NA; j_gene: TRBJ2-1; len: 15; v_gene: TRBV10-3; d_gene: NA; CDR3aa: CAIRPASGVYNEQFF; CDR3nt: TGTGCCATCAGGCCCGCTAGTGGGGTTTACAATGAGCAGTTCTTC
abundance: many; j_gene: TRBJ2-1; len: 15; v_gene: TRBV2; d_gene: NA; CDR3aa: CASSAARSSYNEQFF; CDR3nt: TGTGCCAGCAGTGCGGCACGGAGCTCCTACAATGAGCAGTTCTTC
abundance: few; j_gene: TRBJ2-7; len: 14; v_gene: TRBV15; d_gene: TRBD2; CDR3aa: CAASSQGTSYEQYF; CDR3nt: TGTGCCGCCAGCAGCCAAGGGACTAGCTACGAGCAGTACTTC
abundance: NA; j_gene: TRBJ1-5; len: 17; v_gene: TRBV10-2; d_gene: NA; CDR3aa: CASRRGGQAVVYQPQHF; CDR3nt: TGCGCCAGCCGCAGGGGAGGGCAGGCCGTGGTTTATCAGCCCCAGCATTTT
abundance: NA; j_gene: TRBJ1-2; len: 11; v_gene: TRBV10-2; d_gene: NA; CDR3aa: CASSEYESYTF; CDR3nt: TGCGCCAGCAGTGAATATGAGAGCTACACCTTC
abundance: NA; j_gene: TRBJ1-5; len: 14; v_gene: TRBV20-1; d_gene: TRBD1; CDR3aa: CSAWAGQAYQPQHF; CDR3nt: TGCAGTGCTTGGGCCGGACAGGCCTATCAGCCCCAGCATTTT
abundance: many; j_gene: TRBJ2-7; len: 14; v_gene: TRBV5-5; d_gene: TRBD1; CDR3aa: CASGPGTGGYEQYF; CDR3nt: TGTGCCAGCGGACCCGGGACAGGGGGATACGAGCAGTACTTC
abundance: few; j_gene: TRBJ2-7; len: 13; v_gene: TRBV5-4; d_gene: NA; CDR3aa: CASSQADIYEQYF; CDR3nt: TGTGCCAGCAGCCAGGCGGATATCTACGAGCAGTACTTC
abundance: NA; j_gene: TRBJ2-4; len: 13; v_gene: TRBV19; d_gene: TRBD1; CDR3aa: CASGWGQSSIQYF; CDR3nt: TGTGCCAGCGGGTGGGGACAGTCAAGCATTCAGTACTTC
abundance: NA; j_gene: TRBJ1-2; len: 13; v_gene: TRBV2; d_gene: NA; CDR3aa: CASSGLRNYGYTF; CDR3nt: TGTGCCAGCAGTGGGCTCAGGAACTATGGCTACACCTTC
abundance: NA; j_gene: TRBJ2-7; len: 14; v_gene: TRBV2; d_gene: NA; CDR3aa: CASIDSADSYEQYF; CDR3nt: TGTGCCAGCATCGACTCTGCGGACTCCTACGAGCAGTACTTC
abundance: many; j_gene: TRBJ1-5; len: 15; v_gene: TRBV7-8; d_gene: NA; CDR3aa: CASSLSRGRMEPQHF; CDR3nt: TGTGCCAGCAGCTTAAGCAGGGGCAGGATGGAGCCCCAGCATTTT
abundance: many; j_gene: TRBJ1-2; len: 14; v_gene: TRBV5-1; d_gene: NA; CDR3aa: CASSWGEGGYGYTF; CDR3nt: TGCGCCAGCAGCTGGGGTGAGGGAGGATATGGCTACACCTTC
abundance: NA; j_gene: TRBJ1-6; len: 14; v_gene: TRBV7-2; d_gene: NA; CDR3aa: CASSSLLTNSPLHF; CDR3nt: TGTGCCAGCAGCTCCCTTTTGACGAATTCACCCCTCCACTTT